What follows are 19 T cell receptor beta chains derived from one specimen sequenced in a study of glioma-infiltrating T cells after dendritic cell vaccination. Time point meaning: after dendritic cell vaccination, including at tumor progression/relapse. Assay: immunoSEQ multiplex PCR; the TCRdb copy retains only in-frame clones and omits some. The sample has tens of thousands of clones, roughly four fifths seen once. The specimen was blood, collected after dendritic cell vaccination. The receptors derive from a human donor with glioblastoma.

This clone was seen more than once but under ten times. The chain recombines TRBV9 with TRBJ2-5; 11 bases agree with TRBD2. Germline V lookup: CDR1 SGDLS, CDR2 YYNGEE. The CDR3 runs to 16 residues. The junction had 12 bases not matched to a gene; V was cut back by 4 bases and J by 7 bases. CDR3 DNA sequence: TGTGCCAGCAGCCAGGGGGTAGCGGGGGGGCTCGGGACCCAGTACTTC. Amino acid sequence: CASSQGVAGGLGTQYF.

The count of this clone is one. The chain uses TRBV7-2 and TRBJ2-7, with D uncertain. There are 13 residues in the CDR3. V was shortened by 2 bases and J by 1 base, with 6 bases between the two germline ends. CDR1 and CDR2 from the germline V gene are SGHTA and FQGNSA. CDR3: CASSLSVSYEQYF. The CDR3 nucleotides are TGTGCCAGCAGCTTATCAGTATCCTACGAGCAGTACTTC.

This clone was detected only a few times. CDR3 residues: CASSPGPGQGWEQYF. The CDR3 DNA reads as TGTGCCAGCAGCCCCGGGCCGGGACAGGGGTGGGAGCAGTACTTC. The genes are TRBV14 and TRBJ2-7, with 10 bases that match TRBD1. With V trimmed by 4 bases and J by 7 bases, 10 bases remained unmatched. Germline V gene sequence: CDR1 SGHDN, CDR2 FVKESK. There are 15 residues in the CDR3.

V usage is TRBV5-4 and J usage is TRBJ2-1, with D possibly being TRBD1 (6 bases). CDR3 length: 14 amino acids. The germline V gene has CDR1 SGHNT and CDR2 YYREEE (reference sequence). With 9 bases removed from V and 5 bases from J, the gap between germline ends came to 18 bases. The CDR3 is CATQTSGQNNEQFF. As DNA, the CDR3 is TGTGCCACCCAAACGTCGGGACAAAACAATGAGCAGTTCTTC.

The V call is TRBV6-1, the J call TRBJ1-1; TRBD1 is a possible D gene (5 bases). Trimming pared 0 bases from V and 3 bases from J, leaving 11 bases between. The CDR3 runs 15 residues. Germline V lookup: CDR1 MNHNS, CDR2 SASEGT. In DNA, the CDR3 is TGTGCCAGCAGTGAAGCTCCGGGGGTAGACACTGAAGCTTTCTTT. Its translation is CASSEAPGVDTEAFF.

This chain uses TRBV7-2 with TRBJ1-5, with TRBD1 matching over 8 bases. The CDR3 spans 13 residues. Germline V gene data show CDR1 as SGHTA and CDR2 as FQGNSA. V dropped 5 bases and J dropped 5; count of bases not matched to a gene: 2. The CDR3 DNA is TGTGCCAGCAGCGGACAGGGAGATCAGCCCCAGCATTTT. It codes for CASSGQGDQPQHF.

The genes are TRBV7-8 and TRBJ2-5, with D tentatively TRBD1 (7 bases). The V end was cut by 2 bases, the J end by 4 bases, with 20 bases between. CDR1 and CDR2 (germline): SGHVS, FQNEAQ. The CDR3 is 17 amino acids. This chain's CDR3 is CASSLRGGQGGTETQYF. As DNA, the CDR3 is TGTGCCAGCAGCTTAAGGGGCGGGCAGGGGGGAACAGAGACCCAGTACTTC.

The rearrangement joins TRBV11-1 to TRBJ2-1; 12 nucleotides agree with TRBD1. Per germline, CDR1 SGHAT and CDR2 FQDESV (reference sequence). V trimming: 1 base; J trimming: 5 bases; junction bases outside the gene matches: 0. The CDR3 spans 15 residues. The CDR3 DNA sequence: TGTGCCAGCAGCTTAGGGGACAGGGGGCACAATGAGCAGTTCTTC. It codes for CASSLGDRGHNEQFF.

This clone was counted a single time. The J gene is TRBJ1-1, the V gene TRBV9; no definite D call. Germline CDR1 SGDLS, CDR2 YYNGEE. Trimming stripped 3 bases from V and 1 base from J, with 7 bases between. The CDR3 covers 13 residues. This CDR3 reads CASSARGNTEAFF. The CDR3 coding sequence is TGTGCCAGCAGCGCGCGCGGGAACACTGAAGCTTTCTTT.

The chain joins TRBV29-1 to TRBJ1-2, with TRBD1 matching 7 bases. This CDR3 region has 14 residues. Unmatched junction bases numbered 13, after V lost 7 bases and J lost 5 bases. The germline CDR1 and CDR2 sequences are SQVTM and ANQGSEA. CDR3 coding DNA: TGCAGCGCAGGAAGTCCGGGACAGAAATATGGCTACACCTTC. Its protein product is CSAGSPGQKYGYTF.

This clone occurred a few times. The V call is TRBV6-1, the J call TRBJ1-3; 7 bases fit TRBD1. Germline V gene lookup returns CDR1 MNHNS and CDR2 SASEGT. Germline trimming cut 6 bases from V and 0 bases from J; bases unmatched to any gene: 2. The CDR3 runs to 14 residues. CDR3 DNA: TGTGCCAGCAGCCGACAGGGCTCTGGAAACACCATATATTTT. Its protein product is CASSRQGSGNTIYF.

The J gene is TRBJ2-7, the V gene TRBV18; D is possibly TRBD1 (6 bases). Trimming took off 8 bases at V and 1 base at J, with 15 bases between the two ends. The V gene's germline CDR1 is KGHSH and CDR2 LQKENI. This CDR3 contains 14 residues. CDR3 sequence: CASELDRGSYEQYF. CDR3 DNA: TGTGCCAGCGAGCTGGACAGAGGATCCTACGAGCAGTACTTC.

The CDR3 here is CASSDGQNYGYTF. Here the CDR3 DNA reads TGTGCCAGCAGTGATGGACAGAACTATGGCTACACCTTC. The rearrangement uses TRBV25-1 and TRBJ1-2, with D maybe TRBD1 (6 bases). The CDR3 is 13 amino acids. Germline CDR1 is MGHDK and CDR2 is SYGVNS. Trimming removed 3 bases at V and 2 bases at J, with 7 bases between.

CDR3 sequence: CASSLPNYGYTF. Here the CDR3 DNA reads TGTGCCAGCAGTCTACCAAACTATGGCTACACCTTC. The chain joins TRBV28 to TRBJ1-2; unclear D gene. Deletions cut 5 bases from V and 2 bases from J, with 6 bases between. The CDR3 is 12 amino acids. Germline CDR1 and CDR2: MDHEN and SYDVKM.

This clone showed up just a few times. The rearrangement links TRBV6-1 to TRBJ1-4; perhaps TRBD1 as D (5 bases). Germline lookup yields CDR1 MNHNS and CDR2 SASEGT. Trimming took off 5 bases at V and 8 bases at J, with 18 bases between the two ends. The CDR3 length is 15 residues. The CDR3: CASSITGDLREKLFF. The CDR3 DNA reads as TGTGCCAGCAGTATCACGGGGGACCTCCGGGAAAAACTGTTTTTT.

V is TRBV15 and J is TRBJ1-2; 7 bases match TRBD1. The CDR3 sequence is 14 residues long. Germline V gene sequence: CDR1 LNHNV, CDR2 YYDKDF (reference sequence). J was trimmed by 4 bases and V by 0 bases; bases with no gene match: 2. This CDR3 reads CATSRDWDSYGYTF. CDR3 bases: TGTGCCACCAGCAGAGATTGGGACAGCTATGGCTACACCTTC.

The chain couples TRBV27 to TRBJ1-1; 7 bases are a match to TRBD1. Germline V gives CDR1 MNHEY, CDR2 SMNVEV (reference sequence). Trimming at V came to 5 bases and at J to 1 base, leaving 10 bases not matched to a gene. The length of the CDR3 is 16 residues. CDR3 in amino acids: CASSPTQQGWNTEAFF. The CDR3 DNA sequence: TGTGCCAGCAGTCCCACCCAACAGGGGTGGAACACTGAAGCTTTCTTT.

This chain joins TRBV4-3 and TRBJ2-5, with D unclear. Trimming shortened V by 1 base and J by 5 bases, and 11 bases separated the two germline ends. CDR3 length: 14 residues. Germline CDR1 is LGHNA and CDR2 is YSLEER. The CDR3 coding sequence is TGCGCCAGCAGCCAAGGGCAGGCCCCGGAGACCCAGTACTTC. Translation: CASSQGQAPETQYF.

The chain couples TRBV5-1 to TRBJ2-1; 7 bases line up with TRBD2. The ends lost 1 base at V and 7 bases at J; junction bases unmatched: 8. The CDR3 is 15 amino acids. In germline, CDR1 is SGHRS, CDR2 YFSETQ. The CDR3 loop reads CASSLLPEGGNEQFF. In DNA, the CDR3 is TGCGCCAGCAGCTTGCTTCCGGAGGGAGGGAATGAGCAGTTCTTC. Complete variable domain (other parts from reference TRBV5-1 and TRBJ2-1): KAGVTQTPRYLIKTRGQQVTLSCSPISGHRSVSWYQQTPGQGLQFLFEYFSETQRNKGNFPGRFSGRQFSNSRSEMNVSTLELGDSALYLCASSLLPEGGNEQFFGPGTRLTVL.